This T cell receptor (beta chain) was retrieved from a study of T cell responses to AZD1222 COVID-19 vaccine. In its sample, this clone was seen once. TCRdb keeps only in-frame clones here, not all; method: immunoSEQ multiplex PCR. The data hold roughly 150,000 clones, with around 89% observed a single time. Germline V CDR1 and CDR2: LNHDA, SQIVND (reference sequence). The CDR3 loop spans 14 amino acids. With 3 bases removed from V and 6 bases from J, the gap between germline ends came to 12 bases. The sample was peripheral blood, taken on day 0 of AZD1222 vaccination. The sequence came from an adult in good health. The chain is built from TRBV19 and TRBJ2-1; TRBD2 might be the D (6 bases). The CDR3 coding sequence is TGTGCCAGTAGTATGCTGGGGGGTGGCAATGAGCAGTTCTTC. Translating it yields CASSMLGGGNEQFF. Together with reference TRBV19 and TRBJ2-1, the CDR3 gives the full variable domain: DGGITQSPKYLFRKEGQNVTLSCEQNLNHDAMYWYRQDPGQGLRLIYYSQIVNDFQKGDIAEGYSVSREKKESFPLTVTSAQKNPTAFYLCASSMLGGGNEQFFGPGTRLTVL.